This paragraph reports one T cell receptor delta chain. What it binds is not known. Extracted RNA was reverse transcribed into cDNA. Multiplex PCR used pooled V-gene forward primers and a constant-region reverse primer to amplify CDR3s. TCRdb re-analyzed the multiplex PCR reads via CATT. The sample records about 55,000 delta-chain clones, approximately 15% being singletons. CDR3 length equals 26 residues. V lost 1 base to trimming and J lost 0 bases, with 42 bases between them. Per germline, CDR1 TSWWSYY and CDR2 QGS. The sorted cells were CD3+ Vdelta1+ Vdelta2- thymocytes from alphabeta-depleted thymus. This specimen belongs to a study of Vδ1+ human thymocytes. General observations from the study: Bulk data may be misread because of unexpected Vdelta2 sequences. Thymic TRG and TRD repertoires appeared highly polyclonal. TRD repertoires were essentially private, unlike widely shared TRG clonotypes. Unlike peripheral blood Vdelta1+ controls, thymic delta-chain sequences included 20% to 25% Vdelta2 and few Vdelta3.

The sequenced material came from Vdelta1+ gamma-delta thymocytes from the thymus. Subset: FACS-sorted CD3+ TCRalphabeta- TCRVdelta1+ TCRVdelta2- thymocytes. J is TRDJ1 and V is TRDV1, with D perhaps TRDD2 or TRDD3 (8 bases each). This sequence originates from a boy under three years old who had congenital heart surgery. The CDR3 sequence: CALGERSPFLRSSYMGDAGYTDKLIF. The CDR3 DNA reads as TGTGCTCTTGGGGAACGCTCACCCTTTTTAAGATCTTCCTACATGGGGGATGCTGGGTACACCGATAAACTCATCTTT.